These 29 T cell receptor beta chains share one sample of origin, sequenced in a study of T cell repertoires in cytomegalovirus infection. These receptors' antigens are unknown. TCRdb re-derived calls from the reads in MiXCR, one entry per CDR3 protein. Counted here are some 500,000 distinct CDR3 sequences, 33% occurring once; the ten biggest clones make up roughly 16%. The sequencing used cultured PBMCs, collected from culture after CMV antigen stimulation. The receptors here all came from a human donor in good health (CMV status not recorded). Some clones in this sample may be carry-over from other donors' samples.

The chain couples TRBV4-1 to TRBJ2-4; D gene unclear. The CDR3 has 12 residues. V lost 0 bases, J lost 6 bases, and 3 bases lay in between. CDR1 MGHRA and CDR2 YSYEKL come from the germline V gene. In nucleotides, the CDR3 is TGCGCCAGCAGCCAAGAAGGAAACATTCAGTACTTC. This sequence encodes CASSQEGNIQYF.

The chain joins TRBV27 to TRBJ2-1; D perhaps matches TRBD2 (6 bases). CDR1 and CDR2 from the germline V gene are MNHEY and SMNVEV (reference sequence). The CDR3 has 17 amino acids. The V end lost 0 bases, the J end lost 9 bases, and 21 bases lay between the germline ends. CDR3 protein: CASSLSFGRSSWGEQFF. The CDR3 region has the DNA TGTGCCAGCAGTTTATCGTTTGGGAGGAGCTCTTGGGGTGAGCAGTTCTTC.

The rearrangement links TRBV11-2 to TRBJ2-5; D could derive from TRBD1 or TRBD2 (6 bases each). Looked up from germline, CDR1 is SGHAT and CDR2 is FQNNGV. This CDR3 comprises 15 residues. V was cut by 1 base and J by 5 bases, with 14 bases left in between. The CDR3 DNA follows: TGTGCCAGCAGCTTAGGGTTACGGGGGCCGGAGACCCAGTACTTC. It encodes CASSLGLRGPETQYF. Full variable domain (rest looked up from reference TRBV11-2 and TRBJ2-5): EAGVAQSPRYKIIEKRQSVAFWCNPISGHATLYWYQQILGQGPKLLIQFQNNGVVDDSQLPKDRFSAERLKGVDSTLKIQPAKLEDSAVYLCASSLGLRGPETQYFGPGTRLLVL.

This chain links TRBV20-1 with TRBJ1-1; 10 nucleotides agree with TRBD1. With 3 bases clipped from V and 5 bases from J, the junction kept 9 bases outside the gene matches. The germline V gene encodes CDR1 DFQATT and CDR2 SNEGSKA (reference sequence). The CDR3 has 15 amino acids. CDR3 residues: CSARRPTGGGTEAFF. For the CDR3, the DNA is TGCAGTGCTAGGCGACCGACAGGGGGCGGGACTGAAGCTTTCTTT.

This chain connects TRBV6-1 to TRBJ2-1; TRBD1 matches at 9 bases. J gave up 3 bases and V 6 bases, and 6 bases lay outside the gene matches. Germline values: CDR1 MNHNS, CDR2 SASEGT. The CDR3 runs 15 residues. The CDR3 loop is CASRRQGGFYNEQFF. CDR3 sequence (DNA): TGTGCCAGCAGAAGACAGGGGGGCTTCTACAATGAGCAGTTCTTC.

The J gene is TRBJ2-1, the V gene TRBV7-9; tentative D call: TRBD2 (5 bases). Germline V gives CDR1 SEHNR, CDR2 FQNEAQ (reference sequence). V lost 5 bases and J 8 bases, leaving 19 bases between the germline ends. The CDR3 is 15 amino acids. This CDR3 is CASSAPLAGPDEQFF. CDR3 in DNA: TGTGCCAGCAGCGCCCCCCTAGCTGGCCCCGATGAGCAGTTCTTC.

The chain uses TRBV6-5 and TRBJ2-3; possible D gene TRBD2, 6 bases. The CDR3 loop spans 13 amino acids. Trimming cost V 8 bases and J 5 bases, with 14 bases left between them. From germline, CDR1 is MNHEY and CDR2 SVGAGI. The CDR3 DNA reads TGTGCCAGCGTGGGAGGCTCCGGAGATACGCAGTATTTT. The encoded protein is CASVGGSGDTQYF.

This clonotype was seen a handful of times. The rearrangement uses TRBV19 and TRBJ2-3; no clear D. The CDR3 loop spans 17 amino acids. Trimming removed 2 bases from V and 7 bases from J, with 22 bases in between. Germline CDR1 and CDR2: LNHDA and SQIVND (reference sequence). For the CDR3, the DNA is TGTGCCAGTAGTATACGCGGCGGCCCCGCCACTTTTCATACGCAGTATTTT. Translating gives CASSIRGGPATFHTQYF.

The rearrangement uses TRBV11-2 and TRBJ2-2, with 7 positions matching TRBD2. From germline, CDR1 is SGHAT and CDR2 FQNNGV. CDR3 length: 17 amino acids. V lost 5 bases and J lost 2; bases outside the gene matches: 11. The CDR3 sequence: CASSPVWGRANTGELFF. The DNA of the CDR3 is TGTGCCAGCAGCCCCGTTTGGGGGAGGGCCAACACCGGGGAGCTGTTTTTT.

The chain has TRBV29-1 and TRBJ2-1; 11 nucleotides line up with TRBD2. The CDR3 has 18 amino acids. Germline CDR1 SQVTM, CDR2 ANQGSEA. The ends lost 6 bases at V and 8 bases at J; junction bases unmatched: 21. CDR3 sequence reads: CSVLPGQKTSGIPYEQFF. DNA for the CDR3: TGCAGCGTCCTTCCGGGACAGAAGACTAGCGGGATCCCCTATGAGCAGTTCTTC.

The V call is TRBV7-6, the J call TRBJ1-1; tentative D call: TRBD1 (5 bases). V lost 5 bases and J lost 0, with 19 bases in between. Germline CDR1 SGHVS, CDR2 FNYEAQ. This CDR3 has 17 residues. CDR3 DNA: TGTGCCAGCAGCCCCTTTCATTCGACAGCGTTGAACACTGAAGCTTTCTTT. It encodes CASSPFHSTALNTEAFF.

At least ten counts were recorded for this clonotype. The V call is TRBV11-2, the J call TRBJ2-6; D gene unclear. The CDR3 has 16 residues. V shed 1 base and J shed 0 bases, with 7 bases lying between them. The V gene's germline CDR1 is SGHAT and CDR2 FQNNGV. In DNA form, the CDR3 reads TGTGCCAGCAGCTTAGGCAGGAGCTCTGGGGCCAACGTCCTGACTTTC. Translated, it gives CASSLGRSSGANVLTF. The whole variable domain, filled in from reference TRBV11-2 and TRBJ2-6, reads EAGVAQSPRYKIIEKRQSVAFWCNPISGHATLYWYQQILGQGPKLLIQFQNNGVVDDSQLPKDRFSAERLKGVDSTLKIQPAKLEDSAVYLCASSLGRSSGANVLTFGAGSRLTVL.

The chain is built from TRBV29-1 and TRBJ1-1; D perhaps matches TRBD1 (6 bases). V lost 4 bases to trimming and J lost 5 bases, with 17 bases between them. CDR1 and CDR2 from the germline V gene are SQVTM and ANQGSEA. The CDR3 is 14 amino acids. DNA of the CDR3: TGCAGCGTTGGATTGGGGGCGGGGTGGACTGAAGCTTTCTTT. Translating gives CSVGLGAGWTEAFF.

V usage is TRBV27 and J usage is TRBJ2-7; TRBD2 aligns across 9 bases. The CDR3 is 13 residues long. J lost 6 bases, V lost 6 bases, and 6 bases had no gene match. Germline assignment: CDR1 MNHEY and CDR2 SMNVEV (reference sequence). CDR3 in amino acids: CASSVGLAIEQYF. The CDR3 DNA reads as TGTGCCAGCAGCGTGGGACTAGCAATCGAGCAGTACTTC.

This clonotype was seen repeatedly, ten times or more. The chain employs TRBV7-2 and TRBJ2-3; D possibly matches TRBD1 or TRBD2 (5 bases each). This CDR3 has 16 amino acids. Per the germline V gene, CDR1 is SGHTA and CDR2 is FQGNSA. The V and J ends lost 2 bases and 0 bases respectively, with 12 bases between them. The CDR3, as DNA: TGTGCCAGCAGCTTAAGTCTGGGGGTTAGCACAGATACGCAGTATTTT. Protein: CASSLSLGVSTDTQYF.

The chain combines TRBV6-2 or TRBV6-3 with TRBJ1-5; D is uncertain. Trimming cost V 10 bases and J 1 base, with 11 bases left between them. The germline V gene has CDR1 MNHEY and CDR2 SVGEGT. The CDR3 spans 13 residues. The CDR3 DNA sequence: TGTGCCACCGCCGCGACGAGCAATCAGCCCCAGCATTTT. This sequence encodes CATAATSNQPQHF.

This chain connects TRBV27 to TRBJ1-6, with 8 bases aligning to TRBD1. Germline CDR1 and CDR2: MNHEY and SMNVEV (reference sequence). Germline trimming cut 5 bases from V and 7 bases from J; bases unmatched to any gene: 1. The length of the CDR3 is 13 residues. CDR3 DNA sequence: TGTGCCAGCAGTAACAGGGGGAATTCACCCCTCCACTTT. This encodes CASSNRGNSPLHF.

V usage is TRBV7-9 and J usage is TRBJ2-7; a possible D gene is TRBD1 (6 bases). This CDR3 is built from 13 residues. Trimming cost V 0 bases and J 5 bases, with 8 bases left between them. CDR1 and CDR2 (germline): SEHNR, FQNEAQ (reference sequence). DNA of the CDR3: TGTGCCAGCAGCTTAGCGGGGGCGAACGAGCAGTACGTC. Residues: CASSLAGANEQYV.

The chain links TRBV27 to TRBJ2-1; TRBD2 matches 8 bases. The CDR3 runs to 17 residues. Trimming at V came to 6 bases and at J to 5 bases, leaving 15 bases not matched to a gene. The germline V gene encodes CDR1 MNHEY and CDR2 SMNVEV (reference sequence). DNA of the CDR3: TGTGCCAGCAGACCCCCCATAGGAGCGGGAGTGAACAATGAGCAGTTCTTC. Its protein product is CASRPPIGAGVNNEQFF.

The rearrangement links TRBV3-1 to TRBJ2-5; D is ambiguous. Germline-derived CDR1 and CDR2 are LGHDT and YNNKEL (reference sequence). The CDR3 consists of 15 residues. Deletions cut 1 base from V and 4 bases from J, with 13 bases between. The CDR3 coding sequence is TGTGCCAGCAGCCAAGGTCTGACAAGACGAGAGACCCAGTACTTC. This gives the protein CASSQGLTRRETQYF.

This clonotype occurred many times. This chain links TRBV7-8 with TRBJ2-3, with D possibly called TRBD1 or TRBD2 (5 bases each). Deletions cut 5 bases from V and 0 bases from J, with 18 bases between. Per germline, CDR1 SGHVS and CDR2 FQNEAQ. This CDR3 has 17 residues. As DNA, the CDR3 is TGTGCCAGCAGCCTACTAGGGGCAGGCCGGAGCACAGATACGCAGTATTTT. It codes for CASSLLGAGRSTDTQYF.

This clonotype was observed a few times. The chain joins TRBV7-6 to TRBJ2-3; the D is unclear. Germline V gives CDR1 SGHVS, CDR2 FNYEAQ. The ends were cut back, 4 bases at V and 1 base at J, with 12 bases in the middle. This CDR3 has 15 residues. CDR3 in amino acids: CASSSGGGGTDTQYF. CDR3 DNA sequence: TGTGCCAGCAGCTCCGGCGGCGGCGGCACAGATACGCAGTATTTT. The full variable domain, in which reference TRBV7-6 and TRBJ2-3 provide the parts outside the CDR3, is GAGVSQSPRYKVTKRGQDVALRCDPISGHVSLYWYRQALGQGPEFLTYFNYEAQQDKSGLPNDRFSAERPEGSISTLTIQRTEQRDSAMYRCASSSGGGGTDTQYFGPGTRLTVL.

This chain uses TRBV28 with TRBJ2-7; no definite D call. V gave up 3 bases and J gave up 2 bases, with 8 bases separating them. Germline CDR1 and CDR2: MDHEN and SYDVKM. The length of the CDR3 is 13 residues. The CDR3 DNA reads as TGTGCCAGCAGTTTGACGGAGACCTACGAGCAGTACTTC. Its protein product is CASSLTETYEQYF.

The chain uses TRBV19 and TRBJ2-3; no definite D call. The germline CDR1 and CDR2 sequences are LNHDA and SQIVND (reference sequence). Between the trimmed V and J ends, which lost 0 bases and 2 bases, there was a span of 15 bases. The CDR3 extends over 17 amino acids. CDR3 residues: CASSIDRLKLSTDTQYF. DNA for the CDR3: TGTGCCAGTAGTATAGATCGGTTAAAACTCTCCACAGATACGCAGTATTTT. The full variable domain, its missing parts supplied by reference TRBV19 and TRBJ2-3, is DGGITQSPKYLFRKEGQNVTLSCEQNLNHDAMYWYRQDPGQGLRLIYYSQIVNDFQKGDIAEGYSVSREKKESFPLTVTSAQKNPTAFYLCASSIDRLKLSTDTQYFGPGTRLTVL.

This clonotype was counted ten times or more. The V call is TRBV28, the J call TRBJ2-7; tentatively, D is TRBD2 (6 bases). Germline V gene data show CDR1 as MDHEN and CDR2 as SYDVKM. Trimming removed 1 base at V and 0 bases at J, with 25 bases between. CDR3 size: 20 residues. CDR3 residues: CASSLFFFRGGKELSYEQYF. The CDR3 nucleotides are TGTGCCAGCAGTTTATTCTTTTTTCGGGGCGGGAAAGAACTCTCCTACGAGCAGTACTTC.

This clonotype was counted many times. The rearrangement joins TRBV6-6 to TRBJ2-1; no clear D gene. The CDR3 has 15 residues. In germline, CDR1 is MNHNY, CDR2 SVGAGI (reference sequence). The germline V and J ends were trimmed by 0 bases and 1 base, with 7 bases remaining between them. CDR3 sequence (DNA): TGTGCCAGCAGTTACTCGTCCGGGTCCTACAATGAGCAGTTCTTC. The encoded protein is CASSYSSGSYNEQFF.

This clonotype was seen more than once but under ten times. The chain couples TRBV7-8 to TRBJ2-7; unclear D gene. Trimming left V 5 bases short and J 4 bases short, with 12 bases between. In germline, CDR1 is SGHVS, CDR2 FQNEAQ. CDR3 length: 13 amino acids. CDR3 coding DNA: TGTGCCAGCAGCCCCCAAGTGCGGTACGAGCAGTACGTC. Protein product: CASSPQVRYEQYV.

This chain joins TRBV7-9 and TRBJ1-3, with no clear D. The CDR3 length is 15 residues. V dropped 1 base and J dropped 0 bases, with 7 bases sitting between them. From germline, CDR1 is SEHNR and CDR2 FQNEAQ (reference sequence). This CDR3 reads CASSLGRHSGNTIYF. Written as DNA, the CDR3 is TGTGCCAGCAGCTTAGGCCGCCACTCTGGAAACACCATATATTTT.

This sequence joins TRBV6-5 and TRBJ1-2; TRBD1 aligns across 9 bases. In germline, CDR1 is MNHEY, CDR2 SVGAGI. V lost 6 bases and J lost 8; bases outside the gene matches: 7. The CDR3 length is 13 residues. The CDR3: CASSKQGARGYTF. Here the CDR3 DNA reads TGTGCCAGCAGCAAACAGGGGGCGCGGGGCTACACCTTC.